Sequencing of this TCR beta chain was carried out in a study of siplizumab effects on memory and regulatory T cells. V lost 3 bases and J 4 bases, leaving 9 bases between the germline ends. CDR1 and CDR2 from the germline V gene are SEHNR and FQNEAQ (reference sequence). The CDR3 is made up of 13 amino acids. Method: immunoSEQ multiplex PCR; TCRdb's copy keeps in-frame clones and lacks some. The sample includes about 110,000 clones, roughly 92% of them seen just once. The rearrangement joins TRBV7-9 to TRBJ1-2; no clear D. The sample was CD4+ T cells sorted from blood. This receptor was obtained from a human donor in good health. The DNA of the CDR3 is TGTGCCAGCAGCTTGAACCAAGCCTATGGCTACACCTTC. Its protein product is CASSLNQAYGYTF.